This is a list of T cell receptor beta chains from one sample in a study of T-cell memory formation after mild COVID-19. One entry per CDR3 protein results from TCRdb running MiXCR on the 5' RACE reads. Among about 400,000 distinct CDR3 sequences listed, around 17% were seen once. The source material was PBMCs or a T cell subset sorted from them (not recorded which). Receptors originate from a man aged 18 to 30 who had mild COVID-19 (a few samples of this study predate the infection). Cell type and time point are not known. The CDR3 runs from the conserved cysteine through the conserved F or W. D genes are given only for firm matches. Rows give clone size only sometimes, using once, few, many, or a class for an expanded clone.

few | TRBJ2-3 | TRBV11-2 | TRBD1 | TGTGCCAGCAGCCCCAGGGACAGTAGGTTCCCAGATACGCAGTATTTT | CASSPRDSRFPDTQYF
many | TRBJ2-3 | TRBV15 | NA | TGTGCCACCAACAGGGACTACACCACAGATACGCAGTATTTT | CATNRDYTTDTQYF
NA | TRBJ1-5 | TRBV11-2 | TRBD1 | TGTGCCAGCAGCTTAGATTACAGGGGACCCCAGCATTTT | CASSLDYRGPQHF
NA | TRBJ2-5 | TRBV7-2 | NA | TGTGCCAGCAGCTTCTGGTCGGTTGAAGAGACCCAGTACTTC | CASSFWSVEETQYF
many | TRBJ1-6 | TRBV4-3 | NA | TGCGCCAGCAGCCAAGAAACGAATTCACCCCTCCACTTT | CASSQETNSPLHF
few | TRBJ2-5 | TRBV5-1 | TRBD1 | TGCGCCAGCAGCAAGCGACAGGGCCAACAAGAGACCCAGTACTTC | CASSKRQGQQETQYF
many | TRBJ1-2 | TRBV6-1 | NA | TGTGCCAGCAGTGAAGGGGCGGGCCCCGGCTATGGCTACACCTTC | CASSEGAGPGYGYTF
NA | TRBJ1-2 | TRBV7-8 | TRBD1 | TGTGCCAGCAGCTTGGAAGGACAGGGGGACTATGGCTACACCTTC | CASSLEGQGDYGYTF
NA | TRBJ2-7 | TRBV20-1 | TRBD2 | TGCAGTGCTAGGTCTGCGGGAGTCTCCTACGAGCAGTACTTC | CSARSAGVSYEQYF
once | TRBJ1-2 | TRBV20-1 | NA | TGCAGTGCTAGGGGGAACCGCGAACCTGGCTACACCTTC | CSARGNREPGYTF
many | TRBJ1-6 | TRBV27 | NA | TGTGCCAGCAGTTTATTGGGGAGCTCCTATAATTCACCCCTCCACTTT | CASSLLGSSYNSPLHF
NA | TRBJ1-6 | TRBV7-9 | NA | TGTGCCAGCAGCTCGGCGCGGTATAATTCACCCCTCCACTTT | CASSSARYNSPLHF
few | TRBJ2-7 | TRBV18 | TRBD2 | TGTGCCAGCTCACCAACGGCGGGGGGAACCTACGAGCAGTACTTC | CASSPTAGGTYEQYF
NA | TRBJ2-2 | TRBV19 | TRBD2 | TGTGCCAGCGGGGGGGCCTTCGCCGGGGAGCTGTTTTTT | CASGGAFAGELFF
NA | TRBJ2-2 | TRBV11-2 | NA | TGTGCCAGCAGCTTAACTTTGCGAGGGGAAAACACCGGGGAGCTGTTTTTT | CASSLTLRGENTGELFF
NA | TRBJ2-3 | TRBV11-2 | NA | TGTGCCAGCAGCTTAGGTGGTGGCAGCGGGCGCCACACAGATACGCAGTATTTT | CASSLGGGSGRHTDTQYF
NA | TRBJ2-1 | TRBV9 | NA | TGTGCCAGCAGCGTACTCCGGACAGCCTACAATGAGCAGTTCTTC | CASSVLRTAYNEQFF
NA | TRBJ2-5 | TRBV27 | NA | TGTGCCAGCAGTTTATCGAGCCTAGCGAGGGAAGAGACCCAGTACTTC | CASSLSSLAREETQYF
many | TRBJ2-7 | TRBV3-1 | NA | TGTGCCAGCAGTCGGGACCGACTCGAGCAGTACTTC | CASSRDRLEQYF
few | TRBJ1-1 | TRBV29-1 | NA | TGCAGCGCCTCGGACCGGAACACTGAAGCTTTCTTT | CSASDRNTEAFF
once | TRBJ1-1 | TRBV7-2 | NA | TGTGCCAGCAGTTCTGCCCCAGGGATTACTGAAGCTTTCTTT | CASSSAPGITEAFF
few | TRBJ1-2 | TRBV7-2 | NA | TGTGCCAGCAGCTTCCAGGGGAGCACAAGGACGGAAACCTTC | CASSFQGSTRTETF
many | TRBJ1-2 | TRBV11-2 | TRBD1 | TGTGCCAGCAGCTTAGTGGGACAGTTCTATGGCTACACCTTC | CASSLVGQFYGYTF
few | TRBJ1-1 | TRBV7-9 | TRBD1 | TGTGCCAGCAGCTTACCCCGGGGACAGGGAGGCACTGAAGCTTTCTTT | CASSLPRGQGGTEAFF
few | TRBJ2-3 | TRBV6-5 | NA | TGTGCCAGCAGCCGCGACAGACTCACAGATACGCAGTATTTT | CASSRDRLTDTQYF
few | TRBJ1-4 | TRBV7-9 | NA | TGTGCCAGCAGCACCACAGGGCTTCCTAATGAAAAACTGTTTTTT | CASSTTGLPNEKLFF
few | TRBJ2-5 | TRBV5-1 | TRBD2 | TGCGCCAGCAGCTTGTCCGGGGGGAACCAAGAGACCCAGTACTTC | CASSLSGGNQETQYF
few | TRBJ1-1 | TRBV7-9 | NA | TGTGCCAGCAGCTTAGGAAGGGGCCGTGACACTGAAGCTTTCTTT | CASSLGRGRDTEAFF
few | TRBJ2-7 | TRBV25-1 | TRBD1 | TGTGCCAGCACCCGAAACGTAGGACAGGGGCGATACGAGCAGTACTTC | CASTRNVGQGRYEQYF
NA | TRBJ2-7 | TRBV10-3 | TRBD1 | TGTGCCTCTTCGGGACAGGGACCCCCCCAGGGCGAGCAGTACTTC | CASSGQGPPQGEQYF
few | TRBJ2-5 | TRBV9 | TRBD1 | TGTGCCAGCAGCGCAGGGACAGGGCCTGGAGAGACCCAGTACTTC | CASSAGTGPGETQYF